The clone carrying this TCR beta chain has a count of ten or more. Its cognate antigen is unknown. Each TCR beta library was made by quantitative 5'-RACE that incorporated molecular barcodes. MiXCR, applied by TCRdb to the 5' RACE reads, yields one record per CDR3 protein. Altogether some 220,000 distinct CDR3 sequences are present, over 7% being singletons, with the ten largest covering approximately 5%. The data are from a study of CD8 T cells in ankylosing spondylitis. Study observations and caveats: Disease-linked clones were CD8+ and relatively rare in peripheral blood. A subset of motif variants has previously been described in the synovial fluid and blood of reactive arthritis. What appeared characteristic of ankylosing spondylitis blood was a TCR beta motif of 7 or 8 highly homologous variants.

The CDR3 has 13 amino acids. Unmatched junction bases numbered 3, after V lost 6 bases and J lost 0 bases. Per germline, CDR1 SQVTM and CDR2 ANQGSEA. The gene calls are TRBV29-1 and TRBJ2-7; 9 nucleotides line up with TRBD1. Material: blood, either unsorted or a sorted T cell fraction (not recorded which). This clonotype originated in a female donor with ankylosing spondylitis or in good health (not recorded which). CDR3 protein: CSVVTGGSYEQYF. CDR3 sequence (DNA): TGCAGCGTCGTGACAGGGGGCTCCTACGAGCAGTACTTC.